This record concerns one TCR beta chain sequence. The sample belongs to a study of blood T cell repertoires in COVID-19. Study overall: Sites in the United States, Italy and Spain provided acute and convalescent COVID-19 samples. The analysed material was cDNA or gDNA that came from T cells, B-cell-depleted T cells, or PBMCs.

The V and J ends lost 2 bases and 5 bases respectively, with 13 bases between them. The CDR3 contains 15 residues. CDR1 is SGHRS and CDR2 is YFSETQ in the germline V gene. Original processing notes: Researchers report that nucleated cell counts were estimated from reference gene primer amplification. Some clones are missing from TCRdb's copy, which holds only in-frame ones; the method was immunoSEQ multiplex PCR. The V and J calls and clone size were taken over from that table, and D and trimming were inferred from the DNA. The sample yields around 290,000 clones, 80% to 90% seen once. Sequenced: peripheral blood. The sequence was obtained from a man aged 35 to 55 with acute or convalescent COVID-19. V and J are TRBV5-1 and TRBJ1-4; possibly TRBD1 for D (6 bases). For the CDR3, the DNA is TGCGCCAGCAGCTTTTCAGGGCAGGGGAATGAAAAACTGTTTTTT. Translating gives CASSFSGQGNEKLFF.